This TCR beta chain was obtained from a study of blood T cell repertoires in COVID-19. On the study more broadly: Spain, Italy and the United States supplied samples that represented acute and convalescent COVID-19.

Here immunoSEQ multiplex PCR was the method, and the copy in TCRdb shows in-frame clones only, minus some. The table records about 180,000 clones, 75% to 80% of them present only once. CDR1 is LGHDT and CDR2 is YNNKEL in the germline V gene (reference sequence). V shed 0 bases and J 2 bases; nucleotides not matched to a gene: 2. The CDR3 covers 15 residues. Material for sequencing was peripheral blood. The chain carries TRBV3-1 (or the pseudogene TRBV3-2) and TRBJ2-7; 9 nucleotides align to TRBD2. The source of this sequence is a woman in her 70s with acute or convalescent COVID-19. CDR3 residues: CASSQEAGGPYEQYF. CDR3 DNA sequence: TGTGCCAGCAGCCAAGAAGCGGGAGGCCCCTACGAGCAGTACTTC.